This T cell receptor (beta chain) originates from a study of cytomegalovirus exposure and HLA in healthy donors. Note on this clone: Its antigen is as yet unknown.

Study observations and caveats: The classifier reportedly diagnosed cytomegalovirus status with high specificity and sensitivity. Listed as cytomegalovirus-associated were over 150 TCR beta chains.

The study drew the donors from its approximately 110-subject validation cohort, separate from the roughly 700-subject first cohort. V shed 0 bases and J shed 4 bases, with 15 bases lying between them. The CDR3 has 16 amino acids. Per germline, CDR1 LGHNA and CDR2 YSLEER. TCRdb's copy holds only in-frame clones and misses some; the assay was immunoSEQ multiplex PCR. This table holds some 76,000 clones, 90% to 95% found once. The sequencing input was PBMCs. This chain links TRBV4-3 with TRBJ1-2, with no clear D. This TCR came from a young woman in good health and CMV-seronegative. The CDR3 DNA follows: TGCGCCAGCAGCCAAGATCATAATCCAGGAGGCTATGGCTACACCTTC. Its protein is CASSQDHNPGGYGYTF.